This T cell receptor beta chain was retrieved from a study of blood T cells in healthy people across ages. Then a second PCR, running roughly 7 to 11 cycles, was carried out with a sample-barcoded 5' primer and a J-beta primer mix. Each CDR3 protein gets one entry after TCRdb re-called the 5' RACE reads with MiXCR. The data contain approximately 1.5 million distinct CDR3 sequences, approximately 39% of them singletons. The germline V gene has CDR1 SNHLY and CDR2 FYNNEI. Between the trimmed V and J ends, which lost 3 bases and 2 bases, there was a span of 10 bases. This CDR3 has 14 amino acids. This sequence was found in a woman between 18 and 30 years old in good health. What was sequenced was blood. V and J are TRBV2 and TRBJ2-5; D unresolved. CDR3 region: CASSDNREQETQYF. CDR3 DNA sequence: TGTGCCAGCAGTGACAACCGAGAACAAGAGACCCAGTACTTC.